Described below is a single T cell receptor beta chain sequence and its context. Its target antigen remains unknown. No much larger clone is present one base from it, and per-base qualities are unavailable. Whole blood was collected in K2EDTA tubes by collaborating institutions according to the institutions' own protocols. For TCRbeta analysis, collaborator samples were shipped as frozen whole blood, as isolated PBMCs, or as DNA extracted from either sample type. The sample originates from a study of blood T cell repertoires in COVID-19 (dated by TCRdb to between 2020 and 2021). Notes on the research overall: Samples covering the acute and convalescent phases of COVID-19 were provided by collaborators in the United States, Italy and Spain. The repertoires were released in a freely available public database meant as a resource for research on the immune response to SARS-CoV-2. Samples came from the ongoing ImmuneRACE study (first 160 participants) plus 1,254 subjects from 6 global collaborators. The material from the prospective study consisted of cDNA or gDNA derived from T cells, B-cell-depleted T cells, or PBMCs. Deeply sampled blood TCRbeta repertoires from subjects exposed to, actively infected with, or recovered from COVID-19 were included in the dataset. Where available, HLA class I and class II types were taken from metadata supplied by the sample provider and were not determined by assay-based typing. The sample metadata nearly always contained a de-identified subject ID, COVID-19 status, age in years and sex.

The investigation overall reported the following: The amount of clinical and demographic metadata varied by source and participant and was provided uncurated.

Counted from cysteine to phenylalanine, this CDR3 has 14 amino acids. The kept DNA is CDR3 alone, 42 bases in frame from the first base. V trim: 2 bases; J trim: 1 base; unmatched bases: 5. Sequences SQVTM (CDR1) and ANQGSEA (CDR2) are obtained from the germline V gene. TCRbeta CDR3 regions were amplified from genomic DNA using the immunoSEQ Assay, a bias-controlled multiplex PCR. Under the source paper's analysis protocol: Nucleated cell counts per sample were estimated from amplification of reference gene primers within the assay. To quantify the absolute abundance of each unique TCRbeta CDR3 rearrangement, sequence reads were collapsed and filtered. For each sample, productive Simpson clonality was calculated as the square root of Simpson's diversity index across productive rearrangements. TCRdb stores this immuneACCESS table with in-frame sequences only. Part of the clones is absent; in the studies checked, under half of the shortfall reflects unresolved V genes, and no reason is known for the rest. Clonal size and the V and J genes are those of that table, whereas D and trimming came from the DNA. The sample profile shows about 91,000 clones; more than 70% of them were found once. The ten largest clones represent about 5% of the sample.

This TCR was recovered from a woman of 80 years or more with active COVID-19. The sequence links TRBV29-1 to TRBJ2-7; TRBD2 lines up with 7 middle nucleotides. The sample taken for sequencing was peripheral blood. The DNA is TGCAGCGTTGAACTGGCTAGCGGATCCTACGAGCAGTACTTC. It codes for CSVELASGSYEQYF.